A selection of T cell receptor beta chains follows, all from one sample in a study of blood T cell repertoires in COVID-19. Data came from immunoSEQ multiplex PCR; TCRdb stores just in-frame clones and leaves some out. The sample yields 450,000 to 500,000 clones, about nine tenths seen once. What was sequenced was PBMCs or T cells enriched from blood (not recorded which). Source of these receptors: a woman younger than 30 who had recovered from COVID-19. Each CDR3 is given with its conserved first and last residue. A D gene is named only where the DNA matches it firmly. Rows give clone size only sometimes, using once, few, many, or a class for an expanded clone.

j_call,d_call,v_call,cdr3_length,clone_size,cdr3_nt,cdr3_aa
TRBJ1-1,.,TRBV25-1,16,.,TGTGCCAGCAGTCATAGGGCAGGGCGAGGGAACACTGAAGCTTTCTTT,CASSHRAGRGNTEAFF
TRBJ2-3,.,TRBV2,14,.,TGTGCCAGCTCCGGACATATCAGCACAGATACGCAGTATTTT,CASSGHISTDTQYF
TRBJ2-3,.,TRBV30,14,once,TGTGCCTGGAGGGTCCGGGGTCCGATAGATACGCAGTATTTT,CAWRVRGPIDTQYF
TRBJ2-3,TRBD2,TRBV29-1,14,.,TGCAGCGTTAGTGGCGGGGGGGGCACAGATACGCAGTATTTT,CSVSGGGGTDTQYF
TRBJ1-5,.,TRBV10-2,16,.,TGCGCCAGCAGTTTAGGGGCAGGGGTGGACAATCAGCCCCAGCATTTT,CASSLGAGVDNQPQHF
TRBJ2-6,TRBD1,TRBV11-2,17,.,TGTGCCAGCAGCTCCCGGACAGGGGTGGATGGGGCCAACGTCCTGACTTTC,CASSSRTGVDGANVLTF
TRBJ2-3,.,TRBV6-2/TRBV6-3,19,.,TGTGCCAGCAGCCGACATATTGACAGTTCTATCCCTAGCACAGATACGCAGTATTTT,CASSRHIDSSIPSTDTQYF
TRBJ2-3,TRBD2,TRBV7-2,18,.,TGTGCCAGCAGTTCTTCCTCGACTAGCGGGGGGGCCCGTTACCTTCGGTTTTTT,CASSSSSTSGGARYLRFF
TRBJ2-3,.,TRBV5-6,14,.,TGTGCCAGCAGGTCCCCCACTACAGGAGATACGCAGTATTTT,CASRSPTTGDTQYF
TRBJ2-7,TRBD2,TRBV6-4,15,.,TGTGCCAGCAGCCTTACTAGCGGGGGGGCCTACGAGCAGTACTTC,CASSLTSGGAYEQYF